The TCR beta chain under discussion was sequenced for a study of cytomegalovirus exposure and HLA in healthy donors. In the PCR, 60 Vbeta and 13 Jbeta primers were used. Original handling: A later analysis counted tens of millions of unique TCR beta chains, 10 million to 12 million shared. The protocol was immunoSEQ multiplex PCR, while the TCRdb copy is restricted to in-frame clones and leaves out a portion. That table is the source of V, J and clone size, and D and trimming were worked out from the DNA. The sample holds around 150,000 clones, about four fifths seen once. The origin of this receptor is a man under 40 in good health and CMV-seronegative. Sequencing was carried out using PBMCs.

The CDR3 loop reads CASSYSAGGNSPLHF. In DNA, the CDR3 is TGTGCCAGCAGTTACTCGGCAGGGGGTAATTCACCCCTCCACTTT. V usage is TRBV6-5 and J usage is TRBJ1-6, with TRBD1 identical over 7 bases. CDR1 is MNHEY, CDR2 SVGAGI, per germline. This CDR3 has 15 amino acids. V was pared by 0 bases and J by 6 bases, with 2 bases of the junction left unmatched.